This T cell receptor (beta chain) stems from a study of shared clonotypes between healthy human individuals (dated by TCRdb to the early 2020s). Study-wide context: The cohort included three men and two women between 18 and 49 years of age. To estimate repertoire size and how much clonotype sharing occurs between individuals, the study deeply sequenced the blood TCR repertoires of 5 or 6 healthy adults. Between about 0.9 and 8.9 billion PBMCs per donor were obtained by leukapheresis. To increase sequencing depth and limit assay-specific biases, different laboratories used diverse techniques to prepare libraries and sequence TCR repertoires. For each donor, CD4 naive and CD4 memory were each given three plates, CD8 naive was given two plates, and CD8 memory was given one plate. The full study reports these points: Larger estimated clonotype richness was generally found for naive subsets than for memory subsets. Compared with non-shared clonotypes, the clonotypes found in all four sorted-subset donors had higher generation probabilities. Pairwise subsampling led to the expectation that sequencing depth would affect the degree of clonotype sharing among donors. Sampling was restricted to blood, and TCR repertoires in tissues likely differ from the TCR repertoires found in blood. The genetic and exposure-history diversity represented was limited by the small number of donors. Rarefaction of sorted-subset datasets indicated incomplete sequencing despite the large sequencing depth. Sharing across a few donors was observed for 4.5% to 6.5% of naive CD4, over 3% of naive CD8, about 2.3% of memory CD4, and about 0.39% of memory CD8 clonotypes.

Concerning this clone itself: This clone's antigen is unknown. Within one base of it there is no much larger clone, and no base qualities were kept.

The donors were healthy, HIV-negative adults with no recently reported acute infections or vaccinations. Only Caucasian adults living in Nashville, Tennessee, USA were represented among the donors. CD4+ T cells were enriched by magnetic negative selection; naive cells were then positively selected on CD45RA, and the negative fraction formed the memory subset. After blood collection by leukapheresis, PBMCs were isolated using Ficoll-Histopaque density gradient centrifugation and then cryopreserved in the vapor phase of liquid nitrogen. Analytical flow cytometry was used to check the purity and quantity of every magnetically sorted T cell population. Each sorted fraction had its genomic DNA isolated and then quantified by UV absorbance on a Nanodrop 2000c. TCR CDR3 regions were amplified from genomic DNA by multiplex PCR using the deep immunoSEQ assay. Extracted genomic DNA from each cell subset was distributed evenly across all wells of several immunoSEQ 96-well plates, and each plate was treated as a replicate. For sorted subsets, roughly 200 ng genomic DNA, equal to about 30,000 T cell genomes, was loaded into each replicate PCR. The purified libraries were quantified using a Qubit 3.0 fluorometer, sized with a Bioanalyzer 2100, and then quantified again using the KAPA Library Quantification kit. A separate single-read 150-cycle Illumina NextSeq 550 flow cell was used to sequence each immunoSEQ 96-well plate. Regarding the original processing steps: The immunoSEQ output contained only junctional sequences without quality scores, so filtering could not match that applied to full-length reads. Sequences were annotated with PyIR, a Python wrapper for IgBLAST v1.9, using IMGT germline references to assign V/J genes and CDR3. Any read was removed if the V/J assignment was weak (E-value above 1e-6), the CDR3 was missing, or the read contained stop codons, out-of-frame junctions, or ambiguous translated residues. A V3J clonotype was defined by an identical inferred V gene, J gene, and CDR3 amino acid sequence. The percentage overlap between two repertoires was calculated by dividing the number of shared unique clonotypes by the size of the smaller repertoire. Three approaches were used to assess repertoire richness: RTK rarefaction, the Chao1 estimator, and Recon v2.1 estimates of unobserved clonotypes. For all TCRbeta clonotypes obtained by the gDNA method from a handful of donors, generation probabilities were computed with OLGA. TCRdb took over this immuneACCESS table, retaining in-frame rearrangements with V and J assigned. Such tables are incomplete; in checked studies, under half of the missing clones stem from an unresolved V gene, and the remainder is unexplained. That table gives V, J and clone size, and the DNA gave D and trimming. In all, the sample holds roughly 2.2 million clones, and 85% to 95% of those were seen once. The ten largest clones add up to approximately 0.4% of the sample.

V lost 7 bases and J lost 2 bases; the stretch between them is 10 bases long. As encoded in the germline V gene, CDR1 is MDHEN while CDR2 is SYDVKM. The CDR3 spans 13 residues, from the cysteine through the phenylalanine. The kept DNA is CDR3 alone, 39 bases in frame from the first base. The TCR sequence derives from a man aged 18 to 29 in good health. Some clones in this sample may be carry-over from other donors' samples. The chain joins TRBV28 to TRBJ2-3, with TRBD1 perhaps the D gene, on 5 matching bases. The sample was naive CD4+ T cells from PBMCs. The cell subset or site label corresponds to: CD45RA+ positively selected. The bases are TGTGCCAGCATGGGGCAGAACACAGATACGCAGTATTTT. Translated, this gives CASMGQNTDTQYF.